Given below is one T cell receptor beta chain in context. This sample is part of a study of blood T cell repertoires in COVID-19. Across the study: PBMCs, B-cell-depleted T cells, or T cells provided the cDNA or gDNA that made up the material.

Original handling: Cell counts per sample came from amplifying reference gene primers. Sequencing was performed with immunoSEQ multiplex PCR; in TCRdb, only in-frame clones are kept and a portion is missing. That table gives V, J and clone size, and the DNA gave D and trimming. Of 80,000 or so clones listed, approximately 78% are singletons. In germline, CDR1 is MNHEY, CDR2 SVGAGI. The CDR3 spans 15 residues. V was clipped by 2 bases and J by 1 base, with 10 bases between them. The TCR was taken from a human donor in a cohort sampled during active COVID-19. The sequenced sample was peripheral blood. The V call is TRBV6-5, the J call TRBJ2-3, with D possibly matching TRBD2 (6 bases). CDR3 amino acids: CASSYGLAGTDTQYF. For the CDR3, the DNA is TGTGCCAGCAGTTACGGATTAGCGGGCACAGATACGCAGTATTTT.